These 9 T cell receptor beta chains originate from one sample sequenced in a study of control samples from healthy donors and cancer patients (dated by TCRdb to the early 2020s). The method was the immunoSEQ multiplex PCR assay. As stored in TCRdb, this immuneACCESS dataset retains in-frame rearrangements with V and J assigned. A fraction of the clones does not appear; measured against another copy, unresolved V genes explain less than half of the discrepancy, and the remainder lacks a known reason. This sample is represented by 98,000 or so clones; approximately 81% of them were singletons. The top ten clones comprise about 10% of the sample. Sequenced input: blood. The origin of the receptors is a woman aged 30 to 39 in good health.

CDR3 nucleotide sequence: TGTGCCAGCTCATCAGAAGAGACCCAGTACTTC. Protein sequence: CASSSEETQYF. This chain connects TRBV18 to TRBJ2-5; no clear D. The CDR3 spans 11 residues. Looked up from germline, CDR1 is KGHSH and CDR2 is LQKENI. Trimming removed 5 bases from V and 3 bases from J, with 4 bases in between.

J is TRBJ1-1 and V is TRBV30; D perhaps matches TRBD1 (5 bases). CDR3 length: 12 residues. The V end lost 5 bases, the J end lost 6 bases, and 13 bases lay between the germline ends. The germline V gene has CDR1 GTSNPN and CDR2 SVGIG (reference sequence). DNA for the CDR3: TGTGCCTGGGACGACTGGGGCTCTGAAGCTTTCTTT. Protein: CAWDDWGSEAFF.

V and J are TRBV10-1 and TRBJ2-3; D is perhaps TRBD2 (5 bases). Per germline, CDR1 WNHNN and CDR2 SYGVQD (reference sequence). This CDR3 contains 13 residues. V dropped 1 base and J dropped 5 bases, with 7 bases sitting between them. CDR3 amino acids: CASSEYRGDTQYF. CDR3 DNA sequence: TGCGCCAGCAGTGAGTATCGGGGAGATACGCAGTATTTT.

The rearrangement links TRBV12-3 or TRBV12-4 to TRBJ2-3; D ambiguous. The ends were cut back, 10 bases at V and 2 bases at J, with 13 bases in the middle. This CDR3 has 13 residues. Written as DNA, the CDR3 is TGTGCCACCCGTCCATCCTACACAGATACGCAGTATTTT. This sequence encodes CATRPSYTDTQYF.

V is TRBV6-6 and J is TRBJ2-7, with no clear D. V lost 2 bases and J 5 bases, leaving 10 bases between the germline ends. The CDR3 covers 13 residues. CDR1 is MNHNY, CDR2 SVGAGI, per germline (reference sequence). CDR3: CASSYERLHEQYF. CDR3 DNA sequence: TGTGCCAGCAGTTACGAAAGGCTCCACGAGCAGTACTTC.

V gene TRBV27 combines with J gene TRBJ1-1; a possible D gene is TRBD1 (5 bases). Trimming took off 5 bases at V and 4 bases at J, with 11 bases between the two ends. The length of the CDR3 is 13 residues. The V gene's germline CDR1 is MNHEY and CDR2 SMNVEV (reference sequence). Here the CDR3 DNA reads TGTGCCAGCAGTCAGGGTGGGAGCACTGAAGCTTTCTTT. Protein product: CASSQGGSTEAFF.

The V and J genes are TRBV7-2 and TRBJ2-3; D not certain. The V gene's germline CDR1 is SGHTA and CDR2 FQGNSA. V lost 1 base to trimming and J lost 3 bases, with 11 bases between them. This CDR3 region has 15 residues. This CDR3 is CASSLDGRETDTQYF. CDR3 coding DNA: TGTGCCAGCAGCTTAGACGGGCGAGAAACAGATACGCAGTATTTT.

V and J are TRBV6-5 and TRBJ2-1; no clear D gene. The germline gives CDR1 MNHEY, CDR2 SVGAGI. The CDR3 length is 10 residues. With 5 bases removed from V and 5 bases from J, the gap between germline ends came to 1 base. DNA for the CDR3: TGTGCCAGCAGTCACAATGAGCAGTTCTTC. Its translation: CASSHNEQFF.

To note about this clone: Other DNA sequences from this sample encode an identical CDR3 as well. CDR3 residues: CASSAGTANTEAFF. CDR3 sequence (DNA): TGTGCCAGCAGCGCTGGGACAGCGAACACTGAAGCTTTCTTT. The J gene is TRBJ1-1, the V gene TRBV9, with 7 positions matching TRBD1. Germline values: CDR1 SGDLS, CDR2 YYNGEE. V lost 3 bases and J lost 1; bases outside the gene matches: 3. There are 14 residues in the CDR3.